Described below is a single TCR beta chain sequence and its context. These data are taken from a study of shared clonotypes between healthy human individuals. Unsorted PBMC DNA sequencing spanned ten immunoSEQ deep assay plates. The table came from immunoSEQ multiplex PCR; TCRdb's copy has only in-frame clones and leaves some out. The sample yields about 560,000 clones, around 78% seen once. V was cut by 5 bases and J by 1 base, with 14 bases left in between. Germline CDR1 and CDR2: KGHSH and LQKENI. The CDR3 loop spans 15 amino acids. The gene calls are TRBV18 and TRBJ1-1; no clear D. The sequence was collected from a woman in her thirties or forties in good health. Some clones in this sample may be carry-over from other donors' samples. Sequencing was done on a sample of PBMCs. DNA of the CDR3: TGTGCCAGCTCAGCTCAGAGGTCGGAGAACACTGAAGCTTTCTTT. Protein product: CASSAQRSENTEAFF.